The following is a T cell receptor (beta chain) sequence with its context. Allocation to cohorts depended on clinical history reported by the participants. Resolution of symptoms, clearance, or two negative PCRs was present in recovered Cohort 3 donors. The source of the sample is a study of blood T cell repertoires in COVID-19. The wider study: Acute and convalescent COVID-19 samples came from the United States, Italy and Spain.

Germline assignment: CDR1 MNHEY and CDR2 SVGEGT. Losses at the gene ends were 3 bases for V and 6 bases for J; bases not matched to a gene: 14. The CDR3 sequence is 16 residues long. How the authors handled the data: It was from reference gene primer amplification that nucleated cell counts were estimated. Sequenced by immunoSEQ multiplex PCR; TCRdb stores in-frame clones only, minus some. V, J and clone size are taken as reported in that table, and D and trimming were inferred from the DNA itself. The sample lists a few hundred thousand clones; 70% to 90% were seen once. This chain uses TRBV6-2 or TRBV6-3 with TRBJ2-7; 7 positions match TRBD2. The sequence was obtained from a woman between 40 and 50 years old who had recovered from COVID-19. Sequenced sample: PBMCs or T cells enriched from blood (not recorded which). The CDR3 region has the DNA TGTGCCAGCAGTTATTCCCGGGGCGGGAGAGGCGTCGAGCAGTACTTC. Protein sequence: CASSYSRGGRGVEQYF.